A selection of T cell receptor beta chains follows, all from one sample in a study of shared clonotypes between healthy human individuals. The data were produced by immunoSEQ multiplex PCR, yet TCRdb's version contains in-frame clones alone and is incomplete. The sample has about 660,000 clones; around two thirds are singletons. The specimen sequenced was memory CD4+ T cells sorted from blood. The receptors originated from a woman under 40 in good health. The CDR3 runs from the conserved cysteine through the conserved F or W. Each record gives: CDR3 length, D gene, J gene, V gene, clone size, CDR3 protein, CDR3 DNA. D genes are given only for firm matches. Clone size, where shown, is once, few, many, or a class for clones that have expanded.

CDR3 length: 14
D gene: NA
J gene: TRBJ2-5
V gene: TRBV5-5
clone size: NA
CDR3 protein: CASSSWTNQETQYF
CDR3 DNA: TGTGCCAGCAGCTCCTGGACGAACCAAGAGACCCAGTACTTC

CDR3 length: 15
D gene: TRBD1
J gene: TRBJ1-2
V gene: TRBV4-1
clone size: NA
CDR3 protein: CASSQGQGANYGYTF
CDR3 DNA: TGCGCCAGCAGTCAGGGGCAGGGGGCCAACTATGGCTACACCTTC

CDR3 length: 13
D gene: NA
J gene: TRBJ2-7
V gene: TRBV10-1
clone size: NA
CDR3 protein: CASSKGTRHEQYF
CDR3 DNA: TGCGCCAGCAGCAAAGGGACTCGCCACGAGCAGTACTTC

CDR3 length: 13
D gene: NA
J gene: TRBJ1-2
V gene: TRBV19
clone size: few
CDR3 protein: CASSLSPNYGYTF
CDR3 DNA: TGTGCCAGTAGTTTGTCACCTAACTATGGCTACACCTTC

CDR3 length: 16
D gene: TRBD1
J gene: TRBJ2-2
V gene: TRBV19
clone size: NA
CDR3 protein: CASSKTGTANTGELFF
CDR3 DNA: TGTGCCAGTAGTAAGACCGGGACAGCGAACACCGGGGAGCTGTTTTTT

CDR3 length: 14
D gene: NA
J gene: TRBJ2-3
V gene: TRBV14
clone size: NA
CDR3 protein: CASSRTGGSDTQYF
CDR3 DNA: TGTGCCAGCAGCAGAACCGGAGGGTCAGATACGCAGTATTTT

CDR3 length: 12
D gene: NA
J gene: TRBJ2-3
V gene: TRBV19
clone size: NA
CDR3 protein: CASSGTGRTQYF
CDR3 DNA: TGTGCCAGTAGTGGCACGGGGCGGACGCAGTATTTT

CDR3 length: 11
D gene: NA
J gene: TRBJ1-2
V gene: TRBV2
clone size: NA
CDR3 protein: CASNRDRGYTF
CDR3 DNA: TGTGCCAGTAACAGGGACCGTGGCTACACCTTC

CDR3 length: 14
D gene: NA
J gene: TRBJ2-2
V gene: TRBV5-1
clone size: NA
CDR3 protein: CASSLLASTGELFF
CDR3 DNA: TGCGCCAGCAGCTTGTTAGCGTCCACCGGGGAGCTGTTTTTT

CDR3 length: 13
D gene: NA
J gene: TRBJ1-1
V gene: TRBV6-1
clone size: NA
CDR3 protein: CAARNYRGTEAFF
CDR3 DNA: TGTGCCGCCCGAAATTATCGGGGCACTGAAGCTTTCTTT

CDR3 length: 19
D gene: NA
J gene: TRBJ2-6
V gene: TRBV4-1
clone size: NA
CDR3 protein: CASSLGLDSIASGANVLTF
CDR3 DNA: TGCGCCAGCAGCCTAGGACTCGACAGTATAGCCTCTGGGGCCAACGTCCTGACTTTC

CDR3 length: 13
D gene: NA
J gene: TRBJ2-7
V gene: TRBV10-2
clone size: NA
CDR3 protein: CASSDRGSYEQYF
CDR3 DNA: TGCGCCAGCAGTGACAGGGGCTCATACGAGCAGTACTTC

CDR3 length: 16
D gene: TRBD1
J gene: TRBJ2-3
V gene: TRBV5-1
clone size: NA
CDR3 protein: CASSLVQGANTDTQYF
CDR3 DNA: TGCGCCAGCAGCTTGGTACAGGGGGCTAACACAGATACGCAGTATTTT

CDR3 length: 14
D gene: NA
J gene: TRBJ1-1
V gene: TRBV5-4
clone size: NA
CDR3 protein: CASSIGQMNTEAFF
CDR3 DNA: TGTGCCAGCAGCATCGGTCAAATGAACACTGAAGCTTTCTTT

CDR3 length: 14
D gene: TRBD1
J gene: TRBJ2-7
V gene: TRBV5-1
clone size: NA
CDR3 protein: CASSSGQGEREQYF
CDR3 DNA: TGCGCCAGCAGCTCGGGACAGGGGGAACGCGAGCAGTACTTC

CDR3 length: 14
D gene: NA
J gene: TRBJ1-1
V gene: TRBV4-1
clone size: few
CDR3 protein: CASSQEDGNTEAFF
CDR3 DNA: TGCGCCAGCAGCCAAGAAGACGGAAACACTGAAGCTTTCTTT

CDR3 length: 11
D gene: NA
J gene: TRBJ2-1
V gene: TRBV29-1
clone size: NA
CDR3 protein: CSVLGYNEQFF
CDR3 DNA: TGCAGCGTTCTTGGGTACAATGAGCAGTTCTTC

CDR3 length: 18
D gene: TRBD1
J gene: TRBJ1-3
V gene: TRBV7-9
clone size: once
CDR3 protein: CASSSATGGRFSGNTIYF
CDR3 DNA: TGTGCCAGCAGCTCTGCGACAGGGGGCCGTTTCTCTGGAAACACCATATATTTT

CDR3 length: 14
D gene: NA
J gene: TRBJ1-1
V gene: TRBV6-5
clone size: NA
CDR3 protein: CASSSRGKNTEAFF
CDR3 DNA: TGTGCCAGCAGTTCTAGGGGGAAGAACACTGAAGCTTTCTTT

CDR3 length: 13
D gene: NA
J gene: TRBJ2-7
V gene: TRBV5-1
clone size: NA
CDR3 protein: CASSLRTAGEQYF
CDR3 DNA: TGCGCCAGCAGCCTACGAACAGCCGGCGAGCAGTACTTC

CDR3 length: 15
D gene: NA
J gene: TRBJ1-3
V gene: TRBV18
clone size: NA
CDR3 protein: CASSPGHASGNTIYF
CDR3 DNA: TGTGCCAGCTCACCAGGACATGCCTCTGGAAACACCATATATTTT

CDR3 length: 17
D gene: NA
J gene: TRBJ2-1
V gene: TRBV5-6
clone size: NA
CDR3 protein: CASSQTITGGTDKVEFF
CDR3 DNA: TGTGCCAGCAGCCAAACGATCACCGGGGGGACAGATAAAGTGGAGTTCTTC

CDR3 length: 15
D gene: TRBD2
J gene: TRBJ2-5
V gene: TRBV5-1
clone size: NA
CDR3 protein: CASSLSSRAGETQYF
CDR3 DNA: TGCGCCAGCAGCTTGTCCTCTCGAGCGGGGGAGACCCAGTACTTC

CDR3 length: 16
D gene: TRBD1
J gene: TRBJ2-5
V gene: TRBV7-9
clone size: NA
CDR3 protein: CASSFGDRALQETQYF
CDR3 DNA: TGTGCCAGCAGCTTTGGGGACAGGGCCCTCCAAGAGACCCAGTACTTC

CDR3 length: 14
D gene: NA
J gene: TRBJ1-4
V gene: TRBV6-1
clone size: NA
CDR3 protein: CASSATQASEKLFF
CDR3 DNA: TGTGCCAGCAGTGCAACTCAAGCTTCTGAAAAACTGTTTTTT

CDR3 length: 16
D gene: TRBD1
J gene: TRBJ2-5
V gene: TRBV6-1
clone size: NA
CDR3 protein: CASSDRTGKAGETQYF
CDR3 DNA: TGTGCCAGCAGTGACCGGACAGGGAAAGCGGGTGAGACCCAGTACTTC

CDR3 length: 16
D gene: TRBD2
J gene: TRBJ2-1
V gene: TRBV6-5
clone size: NA
CDR3 protein: CASSYTRLAGSNEQFF
CDR3 DNA: TGTGCCAGCAGTTACACGCGACTAGCGGGGTCCAATGAGCAGTTCTTC

CDR3 length: 16
D gene: TRBD2
J gene: TRBJ2-5
V gene: TRBV5-1
clone size: NA
CDR3 protein: CASSGRGLAGVETQYF
CDR3 DNA: TGCGCCAGCAGCGGGAGGGGACTAGCGGGAGTGGAGACCCAGTACTTC

CDR3 length: 15
D gene: NA
J gene: TRBJ2-1
V gene: TRBV7-3
clone size: NA
CDR3 protein: CASSLGSGLYNEQFF
CDR3 DNA: TGTGCCAGCAGCTTAGGGAGCGGGTTGTACAATGAGCAGTTCTTC

CDR3 length: 11
D gene: NA
J gene: TRBJ2-7
V gene: TRBV28
clone size: NA
CDR3 protein: CASSWAQGQYF
CDR3 DNA: TGTGCCAGCAGTTGGGCCCAGGGGCAGTACTTC

CDR3 length: 15
D gene: NA
J gene: TRBJ2-7
V gene: TRBV7-2
clone size: few
CDR3 protein: CASSLAASGAYEQYF
CDR3 DNA: TGTGCCAGCAGCTTAGCTGCCAGCGGCGCCTACGAGCAGTACTTC

CDR3 length: 15
D gene: TRBD2
J gene: TRBJ2-1
V gene: TRBV6-4
clone size: NA
CDR3 protein: CASSDGRSGSNEQFF
CDR3 DNA: TGTGCCAGCAGTGACGGGAGGAGCGGGAGCAATGAGCAGTTCTTC

CDR3 length: 21
D gene: TRBD2
J gene: TRBJ2-5
V gene: TRBV6-7
clone size: NA
CDR3 protein: CASSYSSSVLAVLATQETQYF
CDR3 DNA: TGTGCCAGCAGTTACTCGTCATCGGTACTAGCGGTCCTCGCGACCCAAGAGACCCAGTACTTC

CDR3 length: 17
D gene: TRBD2
J gene: TRBJ2-1
V gene: TRBV7-6
clone size: NA
CDR3 protein: CASSRLAGGSSYNEQFF
CDR3 DNA: TGTGCCAGCAGCCGACTAGCGGGAGGGAGCTCCTACAATGAGCAGTTCTTC

CDR3 length: 15
D gene: TRBD2
J gene: TRBJ2-1
V gene: TRBV6-6
clone size: few
CDR3 protein: CASTTRLAGYNEQFF
CDR3 DNA: TGTGCCAGCACCACCAGACTAGCGGGTTACAATGAGCAGTTCTTC

CDR3 length: 16
D gene: NA
J gene: TRBJ1-3
V gene: TRBV7-6
clone size: many
CDR3 protein: CASSLEGDHSGNTIYF
CDR3 DNA: TGTGCCAGCAGCTTAGAGGGAGACCACTCTGGAAACACCATATATTTT

CDR3 length: 15
D gene: TRBD2
J gene: TRBJ2-7
V gene: TRBV7-9
clone size: NA
CDR3 protein: CASSIHSGSRHEQYF
CDR3 DNA: TGTGCCAGCAGCATCCATAGCGGGAGTAGGCACGAGCAGTACTTC

CDR3 length: 15
D gene: NA
J gene: TRBJ2-3
V gene: TRBV11-1
clone size: NA
CDR3 protein: CASSFSSVLQDTQYF
CDR3 DNA: TGTGCCAGCAGCTTCTCGTCCGTTCTCCAAGATACGCAGTATTTT

CDR3 length: 15
D gene: TRBD1
J gene: TRBJ2-7
V gene: TRBV6-6
clone size: NA
CDR3 protein: CASSNTGDSSYEQYF
CDR3 DNA: TGTGCCAGCAGTAACACAGGGGATAGCTCCTACGAGCAGTACTTC

CDR3 length: 14
D gene: NA
J gene: TRBJ1-1
V gene: TRBV10-3
clone size: NA
CDR3 protein: CAISERQPDTEAFF
CDR3 DNA: TGTGCCATCAGTGAGAGACAGCCGGACACTGAAGCTTTCTTT

CDR3 length: 14
D gene: TRBD2
J gene: TRBJ2-1
V gene: TRBV14
clone size: NA
CDR3 protein: CASSQTSVYNEQFF
CDR3 DNA: TGTGCCAGCAGCCAAACTAGCGTGTACAATGAGCAGTTCTTC

CDR3 length: 12
D gene: NA
J gene: TRBJ2-7
V gene: TRBV11-2
clone size: NA
CDR3 protein: CASSSQGGEQYF
CDR3 DNA: TGTGCCAGCAGCTCCCAGGGGGGAGAGCAGTACTTC

CDR3 length: 14
D gene: NA
J gene: TRBJ1-1
V gene: TRBV7-9
clone size: NA
CDR3 protein: CASSQDRANTEAFF
CDR3 DNA: TGTGCCAGCAGTCAGGACAGAGCGAACACTGAAGCTTTCTTT

CDR3 length: 14
D gene: NA
J gene: TRBJ1-5
V gene: TRBV6-1
clone size: once
CDR3 protein: CASRQRRSNQPQHF
CDR3 DNA: TGTGCCAGCAGACAGAGAAGAAGCAATCAGCCCCAGCATTTT

CDR3 length: 13
D gene: NA
J gene: TRBJ1-1
V gene: TRBV5-5
clone size: NA
CDR3 protein: CASSRDTNTEAFF
CDR3 DNA: TGTGCCAGCAGCCGGGACACGAACACTGAAGCTTTCTTT

CDR3 length: 16
D gene: NA
J gene: TRBJ2-5
V gene: TRBV13
clone size: NA
CDR3 protein: CASSSPRTVLVGTQYF
CDR3 DNA: TGTGCCAGCAGCTCTCCTCGGACAGTTTTGGTCGGGACCCAGTACTTC

CDR3 length: 15
D gene: NA
J gene: TRBJ2-2
V gene: TRBV28
clone size: NA
CDR3 protein: CASSLYLAYTGELFF
CDR3 DNA: TGTGCCAGCAGTTTATATCTAGCCTACACCGGGGAGCTGTTTTTT

CDR3 length: 15
D gene: TRBD1
J gene: TRBJ1-2
V gene: TRBV18
clone size: NA
CDR3 protein: CASSPEITGDYGYTF
CDR3 DNA: TGTGCCAGCTCACCAGAAATTACAGGGGACTATGGCTACACCTTC

CDR3 length: 12
D gene: TRBD2
J gene: TRBJ2-5
V gene: TRBV29-1
clone size: NA
CDR3 protein: CSATSGGETQYF
CDR3 DNA: TGCAGCGCGACTAGCGGGGGAGAGACCCAGTACTTC

CDR3 length: 14
D gene: NA
J gene: TRBJ1-1
V gene: TRBV7-2
clone size: once
CDR3 protein: CASSFSTVNTEAFF
CDR3 DNA: TGTGCCAGCAGCTTTTCGACAGTTAACACTGAAGCTTTCTTT

CDR3 length: 15
D gene: NA
J gene: TRBJ1-4
V gene: TRBV28
clone size: few
CDR3 protein: CASSPTHATNEKLFF
CDR3 DNA: TGTGCCAGCAGTCCCACCCACGCAACTAATGAAAAACTGTTTTTT

CDR3 length: 18
D gene: TRBD2
J gene: TRBJ2-1
V gene: TRBV9
clone size: NA
CDR3 protein: CASSVTSGRDSSYNEQFF
CDR3 DNA: TGTGCCAGCAGCGTAACTAGCGGGAGGGATAGCTCCTACAATGAGCAGTTCTTC

CDR3 length: 13
D gene: NA
J gene: TRBJ2-1
V gene: TRBV2
clone size: NA
CDR3 protein: CASRAGIHNEQFF
CDR3 DNA: TGTGCCAGCAGGGCCGGGATCCACAATGAGCAGTTCTTC

CDR3 length: 17
D gene: NA
J gene: TRBJ2-7
V gene: TRBV7-2
clone size: many
CDR3 protein: CASSLVLWAESPYEQYF
CDR3 DNA: TGTGCCAGCAGCTTAGTCCTATGGGCTGAGTCCCCCTACGAGCAGTACTTC

CDR3 length: 11
D gene: NA
J gene: TRBJ2-7
V gene: TRBV6-5
clone size: few
CDR3 protein: CASSTTYEQYF
CDR3 DNA: TGTGCCAGCAGTACCACCTACGAGCAGTACTTC

CDR3 length: 15
D gene: TRBD2
J gene: TRBJ2-2
V gene: TRBV28
clone size: NA
CDR3 protein: CASSNSGRGPGELFF
CDR3 DNA: TGTGCCAGCAGCAATAGCGGGAGGGGGCCCGGGGAGCTGTTTTTT

CDR3 length: 17
D gene: NA
J gene: TRBJ2-4
V gene: TRBV28
clone size: NA
CDR3 protein: CASRPPLGGAAKNIQYF
CDR3 DNA: TGTGCCAGCAGACCTCCCCTAGGGGGAGCTGCCAAAAACATTCAGTACTTC

CDR3 length: 16
D gene: NA
J gene: TRBJ2-5
V gene: TRBV5-1
clone size: NA
CDR3 protein: CASSLPAGGLQETQYF
CDR3 DNA: TGCGCCAGCAGCTTGCCGGCAGGGGGACTCCAAGAGACCCAGTACTTC

CDR3 length: 14
D gene: TRBD2
J gene: TRBJ2-7
V gene: TRBV7-6
clone size: once
CDR3 protein: CASSPGGGLREQYF
CDR3 DNA: TGTGCCAGCAGCCCTGGGGGGGGTTTGCGCGAGCAGTACTTC